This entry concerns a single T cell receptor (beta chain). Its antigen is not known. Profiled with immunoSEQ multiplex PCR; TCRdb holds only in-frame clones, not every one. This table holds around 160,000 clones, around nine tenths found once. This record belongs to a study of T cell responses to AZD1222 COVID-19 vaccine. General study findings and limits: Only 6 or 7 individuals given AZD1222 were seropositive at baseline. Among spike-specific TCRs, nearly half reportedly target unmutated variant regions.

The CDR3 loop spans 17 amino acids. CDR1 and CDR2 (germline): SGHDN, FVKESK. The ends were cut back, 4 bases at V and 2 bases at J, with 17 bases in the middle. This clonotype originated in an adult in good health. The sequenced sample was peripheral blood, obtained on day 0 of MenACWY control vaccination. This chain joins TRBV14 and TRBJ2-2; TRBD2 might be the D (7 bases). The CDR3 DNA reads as TGTGCCAGCAGCCCCCTAGGGGGGGGCCGTAACACCGGGGAGCTGTTTTTT. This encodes CASSPLGGGRNTGELFF.